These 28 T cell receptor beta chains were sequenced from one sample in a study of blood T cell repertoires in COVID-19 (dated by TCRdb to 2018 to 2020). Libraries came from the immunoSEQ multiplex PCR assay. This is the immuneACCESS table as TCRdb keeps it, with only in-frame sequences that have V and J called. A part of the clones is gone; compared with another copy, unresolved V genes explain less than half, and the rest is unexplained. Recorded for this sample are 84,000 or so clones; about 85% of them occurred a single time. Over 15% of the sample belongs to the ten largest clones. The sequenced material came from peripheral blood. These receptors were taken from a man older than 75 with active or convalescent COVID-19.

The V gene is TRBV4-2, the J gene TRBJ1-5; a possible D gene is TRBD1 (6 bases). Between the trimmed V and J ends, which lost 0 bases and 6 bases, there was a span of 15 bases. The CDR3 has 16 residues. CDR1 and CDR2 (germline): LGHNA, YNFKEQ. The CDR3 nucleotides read TGTGCCAGCAGCCAAGAGTTAGGGGGTTTGGGTCAGCCCCAGCATTTT. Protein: CASSQELGGLGQPQHF.

For the CDR3, the DNA is TGTGCCAGCAGCGCCGGGACAGGGGCTCGGGATGAGCAGTTCTTC. Amino acids: CASSAGTGARDEQFF. The chain combines TRBV9 with TRBJ2-1, with TRBD1 matching over 10 bases. The CDR3 consists of 15 residues. V trimming: 3 bases; J trimming: 8 bases; junction bases outside the gene matches: 8. Germline V gives CDR1 SGDLS, CDR2 YYNGEE.

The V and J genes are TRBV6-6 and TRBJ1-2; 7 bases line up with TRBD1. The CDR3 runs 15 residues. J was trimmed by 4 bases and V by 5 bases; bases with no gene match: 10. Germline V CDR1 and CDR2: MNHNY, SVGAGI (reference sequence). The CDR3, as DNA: TGTGCCAGCAGTCAAACCTCGACAGGGTCCTATGGCTACACCTTC. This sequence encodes CASSQTSTGSYGYTF.

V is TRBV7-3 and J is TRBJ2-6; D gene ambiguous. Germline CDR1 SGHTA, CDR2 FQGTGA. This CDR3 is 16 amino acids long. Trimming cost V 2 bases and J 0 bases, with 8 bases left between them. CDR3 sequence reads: CASSLVSGSGANVLTF. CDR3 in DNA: TGTGCCAGCAGCTTAGTATCAGGCTCTGGGGCCAACGTCCTGACTTTC. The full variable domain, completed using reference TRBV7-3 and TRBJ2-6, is GAGVSQTPSNKVTEKGKYVELRCDPISGHTALYWYRQSLGQGPEFLIYFQGTGAADDSGLPNDRFFAVRPEGSVSTLKIQRTERGDSAVYLCASSLVSGSGANVLTFGAGSRLTVL.

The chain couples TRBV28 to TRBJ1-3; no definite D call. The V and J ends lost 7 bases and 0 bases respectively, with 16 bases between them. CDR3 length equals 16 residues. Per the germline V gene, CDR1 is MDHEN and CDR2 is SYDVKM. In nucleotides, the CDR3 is TGTGCCAGCACCCTCGGAGGCAGCCACTCTGGAAACACCATATATTTT. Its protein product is CASTLGGSHSGNTIYF.

The CDR3 bases are TGCAGCGTTGAACAGGGGGGCGATCAGCCCCAGCATTTT. This translates into CSVEQGGDQPQHF. The chain links TRBV29-1 to TRBJ1-5; TRBD1 matches 7 bases. The V and J ends lost 2 bases and 5 bases, in that order; junction bases with no gene match: 3. Germline V gene data show CDR1 as SQVTM and CDR2 as ANQGSEA. This CDR3 is 13 amino acids long.

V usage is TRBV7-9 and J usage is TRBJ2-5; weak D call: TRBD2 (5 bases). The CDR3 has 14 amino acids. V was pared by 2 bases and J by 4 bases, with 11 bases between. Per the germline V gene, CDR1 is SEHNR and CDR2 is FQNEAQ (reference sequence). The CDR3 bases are TGTGCCAGCAGCTTAACCTTTGGAGGAGAGACCCAGTACTTC. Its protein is CASSLTFGGETQYF.

The CDR3 protein is CASSYPPDRNNQPQHF. The CDR3 region has the DNA TGTGCCAGCAGTTACCCCCCCGACAGGAACAATCAGCCCCAGCATTTT. V and J are TRBV6-2 or TRBV6-3 and TRBJ1-5, with D possibly being TRBD1 (6 bases). The CDR3 sequence is 16 residues long. Germline CDR1 and CDR2: MNHEY and SVGEGT. V gave up 2 bases and J gave up 3 bases, with 14 bases separating them.

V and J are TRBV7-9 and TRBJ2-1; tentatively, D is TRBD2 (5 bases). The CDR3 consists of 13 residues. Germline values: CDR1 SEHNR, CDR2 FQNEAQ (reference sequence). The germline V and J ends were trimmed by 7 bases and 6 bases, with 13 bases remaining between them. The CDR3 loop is CASIPWEINEQFF. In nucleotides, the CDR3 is TGTGCCAGCATCCCCTGGGAGATCAATGAGCAGTTCTTC.

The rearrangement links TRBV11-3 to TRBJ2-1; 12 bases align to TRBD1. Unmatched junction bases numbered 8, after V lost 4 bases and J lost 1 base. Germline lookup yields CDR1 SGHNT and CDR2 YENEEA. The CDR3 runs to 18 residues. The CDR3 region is CASSSGTGGLNSYNEQFF. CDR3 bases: TGTGCCAGCAGCTCTGGGACAGGGGGCCTGAATTCCTACAATGAGCAGTTCTTC.

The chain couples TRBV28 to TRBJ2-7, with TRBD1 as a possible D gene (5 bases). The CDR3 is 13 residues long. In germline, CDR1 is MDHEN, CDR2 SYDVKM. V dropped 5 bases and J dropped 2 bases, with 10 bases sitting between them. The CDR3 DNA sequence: TGTGCCAGCAGTCTCCCACAGGCCTACGAGCAGTACGTC. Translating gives CASSLPQAYEQYV.

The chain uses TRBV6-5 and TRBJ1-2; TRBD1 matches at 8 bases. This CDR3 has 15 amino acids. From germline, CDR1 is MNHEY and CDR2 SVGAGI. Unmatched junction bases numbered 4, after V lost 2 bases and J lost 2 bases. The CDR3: CASSYIGTGNYGYTF. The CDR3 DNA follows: TGTGCCAGCAGTTACATTGGGACAGGCAACTATGGCTACACCTTC.

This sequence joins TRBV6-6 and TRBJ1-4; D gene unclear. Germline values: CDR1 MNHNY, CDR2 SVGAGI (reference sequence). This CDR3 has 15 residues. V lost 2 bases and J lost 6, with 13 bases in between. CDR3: CASSYIGERDEKLFF. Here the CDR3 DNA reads TGTGCCAGCAGTTACATCGGGGAGCGGGATGAAAAACTGTTTTTT.

The CDR3 DNA sequence: TGTGCCAGCAGTGGAGACAGCCTCAATCAGCCCCAGCATTTT. Translation: CASSGDSLNQPQHF. The rearrangement joins TRBV2 to TRBJ1-5; D is possibly TRBD1 (5 bases). Trimming left V 4 bases short and J 3 bases short, with 10 bases between. The germline gives CDR1 SNHLY, CDR2 FYNNEI. This CDR3 contains 14 residues.

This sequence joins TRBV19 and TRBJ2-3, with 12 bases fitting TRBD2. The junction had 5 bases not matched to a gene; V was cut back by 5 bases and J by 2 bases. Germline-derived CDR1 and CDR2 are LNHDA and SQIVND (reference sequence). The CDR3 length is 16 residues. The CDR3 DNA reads TGTGCCAGTAGTTCCGGACTAGCGGGATACACAGATACGCAGTATTTT. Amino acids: CASSSGLAGYTDTQYF. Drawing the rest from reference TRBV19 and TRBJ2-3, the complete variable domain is DGGITQSPKYLFRKEGQNVTLSCEQNLNHDAMYWYRQDPGQGLRLIYYSQIVNDFQKGDIAEGYSVSREKKESFPLTVTSAQKNPTAFYLCASSSGLAGYTDTQYFGPGTRLTVL.

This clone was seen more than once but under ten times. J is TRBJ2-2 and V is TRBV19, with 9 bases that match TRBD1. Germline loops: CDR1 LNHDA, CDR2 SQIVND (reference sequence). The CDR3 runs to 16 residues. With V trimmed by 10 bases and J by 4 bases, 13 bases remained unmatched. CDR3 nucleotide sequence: TGTGCCACCGAGTCCTACGACAGGGGGTTCACCGGGGAGCTGTTTTTT. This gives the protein CATESYDRGFTGELFF.

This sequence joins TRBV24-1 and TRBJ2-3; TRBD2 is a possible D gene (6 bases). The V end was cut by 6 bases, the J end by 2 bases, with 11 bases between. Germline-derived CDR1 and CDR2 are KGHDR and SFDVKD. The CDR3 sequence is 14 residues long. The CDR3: CATSHRDSTDTQYF. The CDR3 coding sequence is TGTGCCACCAGTCATCGGGACTCCACAGATACGCAGTATTTT.

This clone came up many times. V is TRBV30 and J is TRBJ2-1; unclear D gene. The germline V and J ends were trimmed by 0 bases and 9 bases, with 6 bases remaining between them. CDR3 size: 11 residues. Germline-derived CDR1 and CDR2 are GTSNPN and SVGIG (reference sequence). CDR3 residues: CAWSVTGEQFF. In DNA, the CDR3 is TGTGCCTGGAGTGTAACCGGTGAGCAGTTCTTC. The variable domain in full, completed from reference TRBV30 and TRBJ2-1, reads SQTIHQWPATLVQPVGSPLSLECTVEGTSNPNLYWYRQAAGRGLQLLFYSVGIGQISSEVPQNLSASRPQDRQFILSSKKLLLSDSGFYLCAWSVTGEQFFGPGTRLTVL.

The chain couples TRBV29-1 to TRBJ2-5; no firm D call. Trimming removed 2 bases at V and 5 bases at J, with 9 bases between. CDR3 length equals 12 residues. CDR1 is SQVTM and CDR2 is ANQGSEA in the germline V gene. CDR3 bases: TGCAGCGTTGAATCCCGGCGGGAGACCCAGTACTTC. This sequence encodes CSVESRRETQYF.

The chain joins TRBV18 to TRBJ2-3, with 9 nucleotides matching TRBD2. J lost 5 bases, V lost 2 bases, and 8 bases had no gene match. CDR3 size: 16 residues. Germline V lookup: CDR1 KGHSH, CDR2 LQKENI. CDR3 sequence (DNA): TGTGCCAGCTCACCAGCGCGGGGGGGCGTTAAAGATACGCAGTATTTT. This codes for CASSPARGGVKDTQYF. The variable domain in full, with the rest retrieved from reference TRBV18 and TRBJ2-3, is NAGVMQNPRHLVRRRGQEARLRCSPMKGHSHVYWYRQLPEEGLKFMVYLQKENIIDESGMPKERFSAEFPKEGPSILRIQQVVRGDSAAYFCASSPARGGVKDTQYFGPGTRLTVL.

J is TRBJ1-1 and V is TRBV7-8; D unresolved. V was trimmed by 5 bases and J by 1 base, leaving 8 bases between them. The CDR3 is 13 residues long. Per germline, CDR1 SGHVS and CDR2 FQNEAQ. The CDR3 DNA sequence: TGTGCCAGCAGCCGAAGTAGGAACACTGAAGCTTTCTTT. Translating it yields CASSRSRNTEAFF.

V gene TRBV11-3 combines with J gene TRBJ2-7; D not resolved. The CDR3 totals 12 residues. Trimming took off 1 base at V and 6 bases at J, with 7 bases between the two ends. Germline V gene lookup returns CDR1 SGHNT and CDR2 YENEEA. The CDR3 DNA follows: TGTGCCAGCAGCTTAGGTGAGTCCGAGCAGTACGTC. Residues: CASSLGESEQYV.

CDR3 region: CASSLGPTSPGELFF. CDR3 sequence (DNA): TGTGCCAGCAGCTTGGGGCCAACAAGTCCCGGGGAGCTGTTTTTT. The V and J genes are TRBV5-5 and TRBJ2-2, with D unresolved. V gave up 0 bases and J gave up 6 bases, with 12 bases separating them. This CDR3 has 15 amino acids. Germline V gene data show CDR1 as SGHKS and CDR2 as YYEKEE (reference sequence).

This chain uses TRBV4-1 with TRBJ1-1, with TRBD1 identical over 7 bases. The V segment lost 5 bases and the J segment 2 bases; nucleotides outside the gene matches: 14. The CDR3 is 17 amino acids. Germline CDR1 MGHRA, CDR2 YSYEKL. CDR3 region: CASSIERGPSGNTEAFF. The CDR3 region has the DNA TGCGCCAGCAGCATTGAAAGGGGGCCCTCGGGCAACACTGAAGCTTTCTTT.

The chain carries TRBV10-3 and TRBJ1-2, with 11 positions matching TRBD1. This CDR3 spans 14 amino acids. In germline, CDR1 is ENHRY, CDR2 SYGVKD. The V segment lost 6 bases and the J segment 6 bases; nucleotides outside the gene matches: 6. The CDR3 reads CAIRGDRGIDGYTF. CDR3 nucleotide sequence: TGTGCCATCAGGGGGGACAGGGGGATCGATGGCTACACCTTC.

The CDR3 loop is CAWGQGATYEQYV. The CDR3, as DNA: TGTGCCTGGGGACAGGGGGCTACCTACGAGCAGTACGTC. The chain links TRBV30 to TRBJ2-7; 11 bases align to TRBD1. Germline CDR1 reads GTSNPN; CDR2 reads SVGIG (reference sequence). The CDR3 spans 13 residues. The ends lost 5 bases at V and 2 bases at J; junction bases unmatched: 2.

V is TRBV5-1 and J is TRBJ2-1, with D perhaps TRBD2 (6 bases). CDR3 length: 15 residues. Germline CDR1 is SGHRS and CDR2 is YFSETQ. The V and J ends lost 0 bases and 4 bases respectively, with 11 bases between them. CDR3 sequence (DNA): TGCGCCAGCAGCTTGGTCGGGAGTCAGTACAATGAGCAGTTCTTC. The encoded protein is CASSLVGSQYNEQFF.

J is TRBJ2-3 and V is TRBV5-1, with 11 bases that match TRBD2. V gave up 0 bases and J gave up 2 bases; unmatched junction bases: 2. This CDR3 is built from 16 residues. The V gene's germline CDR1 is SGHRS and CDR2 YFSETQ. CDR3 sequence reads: CASSLGLAGPTDTQYF. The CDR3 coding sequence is TGCGCCAGCAGCTTGGGACTAGCGGGGCCCACAGATACGCAGTATTTT.